This T cell receptor (beta chain) comes out of a study of T cell responses to AZD1222 COVID-19 vaccine (dated by TCRdb to the early 2020s). With regard to the full study: TCR sequencing was performed for about 250 trial participants, of whom about 210 were given two doses of AZD1222 and around 25 were given two doses of MenACWY control vaccine. Trial participants were enrolled by age into 18-55, 56-69 and 70-plus year subgroups, with around 150, 28 and 57 TCR-sequenced participants respectively.

The CDR3 regions of human TCRbeta chains were analyzed by immunosequencing. The authors' analysis ran thus. TCRs in the repertoires were matched against a reference library of SARS-CoV-2-specific TCRs that had been generated with the MIRA antigen-specificity platform. Breadth meant the fraction of unique TCRs that were SARS-CoV-2-associated, whereas depth meant the fraction of total T cells that were SARS-CoV-2-associated. Each spike-specific TCR was assigned to its reactive spike region and to a CD4 or CD8 class using the MIRA data. Log10-transformed breadth and depth values were compared by one-way ANOVA with Sidak's multiple comparisons tests. The table comes from immuneACCESS by way of TCRdb, which keeps in-frame sequences with V and J called. Part of the clones is missing from these tables; in studies checked, under half for an unresolved V gene and the rest for unknown reasons. The D gene and trimming were derived from the DNA, and the V and J assignments and clone size from that table. The sample contains about 150,000 clones, 80% to 90% of them found a single time. 5.5% of the sample goes to the ten largest clones.

General findings and caveats noted by the study authors: In the small 56-69-year group, the increase in depth fell short of significance, most likely because of low power. The vaccine-associated CD4 TCRs covered the entire spike protein, and the dominant responses fell in regions 160-218 and 743-854. After two AZD1222 doses, both the breadth and the depth of spike-specific TCRs were significantly higher than at day 0 and than in MenACWY recipients. Epitopes outside the regions mutated in the B.1.351 and B.1.1.7 variants were reportedly recognized by nearly half of the unique spike-specific TCRs. Most participants were white British and females outnumbered males, and the authors suggested that clonal diversity may have been underestimated. Only a handful of AZD1222 recipients were SARS-CoV-2 seropositive at baseline, limiting conclusions about previously exposed vaccinees. Because no day 14 peak-response samples were available, the repertoires could be characterized only after the peak T cell response.

Notes on this clone: Its antigen has not been determined. The input lacks base qualities; no much larger clone sits a single base away.

The time point label corresponds to: baseline before first vaccination. Read against the paper, the sample's treatment or condition label means: meningococcal conjugate vaccine given as trial control. Vaccinee samples were obtained from the UK trials COV001 and COV002, which included a single-blind randomized controlled phase 2/3 trial of AZD1222 (ChAdOx1 nCoV-19) in healthy adults. For TCRbeta chain sequencing, PBMC samples from trial participants were taken at day 0 and at day 28 after the second dose. In the germline V gene, CDR1 corresponds to MNHEY and CDR2 to SVGEGT. The CDR3, cysteine through phenylalanine, is 16 amino acids long. Only the CDR3 DNA is retained, 48 bases long and in frame from the first base. At the junction V is shortened by 5 bases and J by 0 bases, with 17 bases in between.

The source of this sequence is an adult in good health. The sample was peripheral blood, taken on day 0 of MenACWY control vaccination. The chain was built from TRBV6-2 or TRBV6-3 and TRBJ2-7, with TRBD2 tentatively as D gene (6 bases match). The DNA sequence is TGTGCCAGCAGTCGTCTCGGGACTCTCAGCTCCTACGAGCAGTACTTC. Translated, it reads CASSRLGTLSSYEQYF.